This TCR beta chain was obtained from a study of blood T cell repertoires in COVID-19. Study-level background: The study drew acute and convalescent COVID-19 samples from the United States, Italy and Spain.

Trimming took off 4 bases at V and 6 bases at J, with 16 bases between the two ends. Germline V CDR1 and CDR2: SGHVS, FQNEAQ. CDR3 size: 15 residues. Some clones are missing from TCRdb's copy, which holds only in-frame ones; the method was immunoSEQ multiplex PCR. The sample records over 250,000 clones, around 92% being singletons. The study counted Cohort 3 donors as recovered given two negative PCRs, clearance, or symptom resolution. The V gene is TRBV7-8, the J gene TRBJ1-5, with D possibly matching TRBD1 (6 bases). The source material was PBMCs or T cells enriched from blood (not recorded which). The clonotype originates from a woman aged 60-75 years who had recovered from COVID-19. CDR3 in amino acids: CASSSVSRGFQPQHF. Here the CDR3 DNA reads TGTGCCAGCAGCTCAGTAAGCAGGGGCTTTCAGCCCCAGCATTTT.